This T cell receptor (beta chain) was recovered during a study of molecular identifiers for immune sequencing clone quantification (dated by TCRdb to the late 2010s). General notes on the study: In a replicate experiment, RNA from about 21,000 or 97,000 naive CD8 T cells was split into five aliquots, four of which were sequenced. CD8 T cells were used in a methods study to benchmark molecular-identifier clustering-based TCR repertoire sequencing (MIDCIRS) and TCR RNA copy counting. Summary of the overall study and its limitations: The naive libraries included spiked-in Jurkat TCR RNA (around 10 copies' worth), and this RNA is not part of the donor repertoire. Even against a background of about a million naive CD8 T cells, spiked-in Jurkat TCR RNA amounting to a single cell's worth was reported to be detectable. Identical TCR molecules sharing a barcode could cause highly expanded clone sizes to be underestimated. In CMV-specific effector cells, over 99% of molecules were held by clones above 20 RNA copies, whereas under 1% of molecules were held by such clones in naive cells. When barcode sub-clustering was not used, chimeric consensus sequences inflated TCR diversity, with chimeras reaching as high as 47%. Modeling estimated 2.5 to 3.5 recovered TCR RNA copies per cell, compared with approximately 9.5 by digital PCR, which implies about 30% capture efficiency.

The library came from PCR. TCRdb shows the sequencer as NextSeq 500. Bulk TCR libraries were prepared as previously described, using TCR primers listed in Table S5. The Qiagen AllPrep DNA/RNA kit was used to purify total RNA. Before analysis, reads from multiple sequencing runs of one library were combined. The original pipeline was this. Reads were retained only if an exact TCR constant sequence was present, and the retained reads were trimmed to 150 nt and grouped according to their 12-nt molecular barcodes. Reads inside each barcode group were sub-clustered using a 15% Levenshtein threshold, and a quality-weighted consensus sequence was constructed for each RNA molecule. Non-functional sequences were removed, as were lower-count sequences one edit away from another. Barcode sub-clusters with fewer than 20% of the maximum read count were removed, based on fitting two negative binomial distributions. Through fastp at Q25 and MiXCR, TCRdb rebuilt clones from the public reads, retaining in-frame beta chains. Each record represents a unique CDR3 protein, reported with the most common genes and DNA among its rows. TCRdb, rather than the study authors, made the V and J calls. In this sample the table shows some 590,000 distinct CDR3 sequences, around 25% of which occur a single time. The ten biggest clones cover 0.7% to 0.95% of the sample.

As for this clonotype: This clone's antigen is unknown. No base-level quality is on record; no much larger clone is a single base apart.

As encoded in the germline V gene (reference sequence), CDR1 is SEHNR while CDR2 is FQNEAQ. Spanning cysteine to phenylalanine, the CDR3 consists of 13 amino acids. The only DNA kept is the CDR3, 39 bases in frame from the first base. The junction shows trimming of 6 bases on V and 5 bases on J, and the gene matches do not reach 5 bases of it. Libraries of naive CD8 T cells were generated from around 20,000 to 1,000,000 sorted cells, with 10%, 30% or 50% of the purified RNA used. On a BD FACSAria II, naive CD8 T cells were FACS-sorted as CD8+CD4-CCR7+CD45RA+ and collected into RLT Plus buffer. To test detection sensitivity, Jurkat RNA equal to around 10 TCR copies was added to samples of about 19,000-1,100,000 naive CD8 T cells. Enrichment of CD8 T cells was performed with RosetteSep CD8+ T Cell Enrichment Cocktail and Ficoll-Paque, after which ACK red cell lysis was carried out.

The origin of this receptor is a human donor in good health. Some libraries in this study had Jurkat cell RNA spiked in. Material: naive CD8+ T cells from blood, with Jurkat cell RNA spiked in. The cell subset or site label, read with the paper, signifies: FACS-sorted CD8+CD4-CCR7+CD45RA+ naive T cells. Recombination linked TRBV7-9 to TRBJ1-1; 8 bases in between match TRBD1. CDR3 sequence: CASRQGVTTEAFF. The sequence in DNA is TGTGCCAGCAGACAGGGGGTGACTACTGAAGCTTTCTTT.